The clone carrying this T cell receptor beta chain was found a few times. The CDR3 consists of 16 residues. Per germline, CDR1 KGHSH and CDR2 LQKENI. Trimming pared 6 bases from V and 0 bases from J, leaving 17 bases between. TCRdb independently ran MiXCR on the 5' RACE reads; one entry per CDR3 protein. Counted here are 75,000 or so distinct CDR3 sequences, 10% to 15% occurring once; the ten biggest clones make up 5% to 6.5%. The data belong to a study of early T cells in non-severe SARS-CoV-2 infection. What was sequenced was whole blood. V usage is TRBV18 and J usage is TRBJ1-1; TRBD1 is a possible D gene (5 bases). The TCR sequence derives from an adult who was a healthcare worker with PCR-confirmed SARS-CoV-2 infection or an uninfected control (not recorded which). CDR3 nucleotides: TGTGCCAGCTCCCCCCGTCAGGGAGCTGTGAACACTGAAGCTTTCTTT. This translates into CASSPRQGAVNTEAFF.